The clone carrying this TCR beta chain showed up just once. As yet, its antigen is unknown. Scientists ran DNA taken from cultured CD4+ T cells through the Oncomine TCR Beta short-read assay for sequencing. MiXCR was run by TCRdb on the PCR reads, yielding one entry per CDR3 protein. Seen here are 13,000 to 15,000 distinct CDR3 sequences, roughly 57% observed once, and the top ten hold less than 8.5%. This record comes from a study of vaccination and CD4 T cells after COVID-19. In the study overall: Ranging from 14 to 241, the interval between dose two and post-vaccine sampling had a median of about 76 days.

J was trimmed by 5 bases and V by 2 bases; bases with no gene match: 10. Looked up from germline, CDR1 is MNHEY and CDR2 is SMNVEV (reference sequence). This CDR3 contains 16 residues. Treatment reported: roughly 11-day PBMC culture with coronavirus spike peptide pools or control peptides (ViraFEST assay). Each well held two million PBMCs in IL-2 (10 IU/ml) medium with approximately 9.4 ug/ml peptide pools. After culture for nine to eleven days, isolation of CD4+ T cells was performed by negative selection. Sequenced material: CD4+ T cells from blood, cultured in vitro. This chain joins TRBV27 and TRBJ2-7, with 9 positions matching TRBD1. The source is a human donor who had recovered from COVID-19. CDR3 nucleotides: TGTGCCAGCAGTTTAACGGCACCGGACAGGGGCGACGAGCAGTACTTC. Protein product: CASSLTAPDRGDEQYF.